Listed below are T cell receptor beta chains from one sample, sequenced in a study of patients and donors after allogeneic stem cell transplantation. TCRdb reprocessed the RT-PCR reads via MiXCR and lists one record per CDR3 protein. The sample lists 410,000 or so distinct CDR3 sequences, under 20% occurring once. The sample was blood, either unsorted or a sorted T cell fraction (not recorded which). These receptors were obtained from a human donor who was either an allogeneic HSCT recipient or a stem cell or donor lymphocyte infusion donor (not recorded which). It is not recorded whose cells these are; they may come from a transplant donor. Each CDR3 is given with its conserved first and last residue. The order of the fields is CDR3 length, clone size, J gene, V gene, D gene, CDR3 protein, CDR3 DNA. A D gene is named only where the DNA matches it firmly. Rows give clone size only sometimes, using once, few, many, or a class for an expanded clone.

14 . TRBJ1-2 TRBV27 . CASRAQGPGPGYTF TGTGCCAGCAGGGCCCAGGGACCCGGTCCTGGCTACACCTTC
11 few TRBJ2-1 TRBV11-1 . CASSVTTQQFF TGTGCCAGCAGCGTTACTACCCAGCAGTTCTTC
16 . TRBJ2-1 TRBV4-1 TRBD1 CASSQTRTGEYNEQFF TGCGCCAGCAGCCAAACCAGGACAGGGGAATACAATGAGCAGTTCTTC
15 few TRBJ1-2 TRBV24-1 . CATSDPWGGRDGYTF TGTGCCACCAGTGATCCGTGGGGGGGCAGGGATGGCTACACCTTC
11 . TRBJ2-7 TRBV7-8 . CASTHGYEQYF TGTGCCAGCACCCACGGCTACGAGCAGTACTTC
16 . TRBJ1-1 TRBV5-6 TRBD1 CASSSKGQGRYTEAFF TGTGCCAGCAGCTCAAAAGGACAGGGCCGGTACACTGAAGCTTTCTTT
13 . TRBJ1-2 TRBV20-1 . CSAHNTGLYGYTF TGCAGTGCTCACAATACAGGGCTCTATGGCTACACCTTC
15 . TRBJ1-5 TRBV7-2 . CASSLGFWGYQPQHF TGTGCCAGCAGCTTAGGGTTTTGGGGCTATCAGCCCCAGCATTTT
16 many TRBJ1-2 TRBV12-3/TRBV12-4 TRBD1 CASSPPSGQGLNGYTF TGTGCCAGCAGCCCCCCTTCGGGACAGGGTTTGAACGGCTACACCTTC
15 many TRBJ2-7 TRBV4-3 . CASSQDRQSIYEQYF TGCGCCAGCAGCCAAGATAGGCAGAGCATCTACGAGCAGTACTTC
17 few TRBJ2-4 TRBV15 . CATSREGFGLAKNIQYF TGTGCCACCAGCAGAGAAGGGTTTGGCCTAGCCAAAAACATTCAGTACTTC
16 . TRBJ1-5 TRBV6-1 . CASSTARGPSNQPQHF TGTGCCAGCAGTACCGCCAGGGGCCCAAGCAATCAGCCCCAGCATTTT
14 . TRBJ2-1 TRBV3-1 . CASSHWDNGGEQFF TGTGCCAGCAGTCATTGGGATAATGGGGGTGAGCAGTTCTTC
15 few TRBJ2-7 TRBV7-9 TRBD1 CASSTYRGRSEEQYF TGTGCCAGCAGCACCTACAGGGGTCGCTCGGAAGAGCAGTACTTC
17 many TRBJ1-4 TRBV15 TRBD1 CATSRNNGGGNNEKLFF TGTGCCACCAGCAGGAATAACGGAGGGGGCAATAATGAAAAACTGTTTTTT
17 . TRBJ2-7 TRBV7-9 . CASSDGQMNGLAYEQYF TGTGCCAGCAGCGACGGACAAATGAATGGGCTGGCCTACGAGCAGTACTTC
14 . TRBJ1-6 TRBV5-1 . CASSLDGPNSPLHF TGCGCCAGCAGCTTGGATGGCCCAAATTCACCCCTCCACTTT
16 . TRBJ2-1 TRBV4-2 TRBD2 CASSQVPGGDYNEQFF TGTGCCAGCAGCCAAGTGCCGGGAGGGGATTACAATGAGCAGTTCTTC
14 few TRBJ2-1 TRBV3-1 TRBD2 CASSHRAGALGEFF TGTGCCAGCAGCCACAGAGCGGGGGCGCTAGGGGAGTTCTTC
13 . TRBJ2-3 TRBV29-1 . CSVEAISSDTQYF TGCAGCGTTGAGGCCATATCCTCAGATACGCAGTATTTT
15 . TRBJ2-1 TRBV5-1 . CASSLEGTLYNEQFF TGCGCCAGCAGCTTGGAGGGGACCCTCTACAATGAGCAGTTCTTC
12 . TRBJ1-1 TRBV29-1 . CSVDGLNTEAFF TGCAGCGTCGACGGTCTTAACACTGAAGCTTTCTTT
14 . TRBJ1-5 TRBV3-1 . CASSQGARGQPQHF TGTGCCAGCAGCCAGGGGGCGCGAGGTCAGCCCCAGCATTTT
13 . TRBJ1-1 TRBV6-2/TRBV6-3 . CASSYVRGSEAFF TGTGCCAGCAGTTACGTTAGGGGCAGCGAAGCTTTCTTT
14 many TRBJ2-1 TRBV5-1 TRBD2 CASSPRTSPGEQFF TGCGCCAGCAGCCCACGGACTAGCCCGGGTGAGCAGTTCTTC
19 . TRBJ2-5 TRBV29-1 . CSVIRGLGLSGLAQETQYF TGCAGCGTTATCAGGGGGCTCGGCCTGTCCGGACTAGCACAAGAGACCCAGTACTTC
17 . TRBJ2-7 TRBV11-2 TRBD2 CASSLAGLAGRSYEQYF TGTGCCAGCAGCTTAGCGGGACTAGCGGGGAGGTCCTACGAGCAGTACTTC
13 few TRBJ2-3 TRBV3-1 . CASSVWGTDTQYF TGTGCCAGCAGCGTGTGGGGCACAGATACGCAGTATTTT
13 . TRBJ1-1 TRBV12-3/TRBV12-4 . CASSLEGGWEAFF TGTGCCAGCAGTTTAGAGGGGGGCTGGGAAGCTTTCTTT
13 many TRBJ1-1 TRBV19 . CASTAPRYTEAFF TGTGCCAGTACCGCCCCTCGATACACTGAAGCTTTCTTT
14 few TRBJ1-1 TRBV2 . CASSARPGQIEAFF TGTGCCAGCAGCGCCCGGCCTGGACAAATTGAAGCTTTCTTT
16 few TRBJ1-2 TRBV9 . CASSARGGAGTYGYTF TGTGCCAGCAGCGCCCGCGGGGGCGCGGGGACCTATGGCTACACCTTC
14 many TRBJ2-7 TRBV7-9 . CASSSPGKYYEQYF TGTGCCAGCAGCTCACCGGGAAAATACTACGAGCAGTACTTC
14 few TRBJ1-1 TRBV27 TRBD1 CASSYYPDREKAFF TGTGCCAGCAGCTATTATCCCGACAGGGAGAAAGCTTTCTTT
12 few TRBJ2-1 TRBV6-6 . CASGLARNEQFF TGTGCCAGCGGGCTAGCAAGGAATGAGCAGTTCTTC
13 few TRBJ2-7 TRBV20-1 TRBD2 CSAPRTSGYEQYF TGCAGTGCCCCAAGGACTAGCGGCTACGAGCAGTACTTC
15 few TRBJ2-7 TRBV10-3 TRBD1 CAISESGQGSYEQYF TGTGCCATCAGTGAGTCGGGACAGGGATCCTACGAGCAGTACTTC
16 few TRBJ1-1 TRBV4-1 . CASSQASGSWNTEAFF TGCGCCAGCAGCCAAGCTTCGGGGAGCTGGAACACTGAAGCTTTCTTT
15 many TRBJ1-1 TRBV5-1 TRBD1 CASSLTPGQGSEAFF TGCGCCAGCAGCTTGACTCCGGGACAGGGGTCTGAAGCTTTCTTT
16 . TRBJ2-7 TRBV3-1 TRBD2 CASSPRLAGGVYEQYF TGTGCCAGCAGCCCACGACTAGCGGGAGGCGTCTACGAGCAGTACTTC
13 . TRBJ2-7 TRBV15 . CATSRDQGYEQYF TGTGCCACCAGCAGAGATCAGGGGTACGAGCAGTACTTC
14 few TRBJ1-5 TRBV24-1 . CATSNGRMNQPQHF TGTGCCACCAGTAACGGACGGATGAATCAGCCCCAGCATTTT
16 few TRBJ1-4 TRBV7-9 . CASSSGEGLANEKLFF TGTGCCAGCAGCTCCGGGGAGGGCTTGGCTAATGAAAAACTGTTTTTT
14 few TRBJ2-5 TRBV5-1 . CASSPGTSAETQYF TGCGCCAGCAGCCCAGGGACTTCGGCAGAGACCCAGTACTTC
14 few TRBJ2-2 TRBV7-9 TRBD2 CASTGGRNTGELFF TGTGCCAGCACCGGCGGGAGGAACACCGGGGAGCTGTTTTTT
15 few TRBJ2-1 TRBV7-3 TRBD2 CASSLRAGGHHEQFF TGTGCCAGCAGCTTAAGGGCGGGGGGGCATCATGAGCAGTTCTTC
12 . TRBJ1-2 TRBV5-1 . CASRRQGGGYTF TGCGCCAGCAGAAGGCAGGGCGGGGGCTACACCTTC
19 . TRBJ2-3 TRBV11-2 TRBD2 CASSPFGLAGGPQPDTQYF TGTGCCAGCAGCCCCTTCGGGCTAGCGGGGGGGCCACAACCAGATACGCAGTATTTT
14 . TRBJ2-7 TRBV20-1 TRBD1 CSARPPGQTYEQYF TGCAGTGCTAGGCCACCGGGACAGACCTACGAGCAGTACTTC
14 . TRBJ1-5 TRBV4-1 TRBD1 CASSPQGAHQPQHF TGCGCCAGCAGCCCACAGGGGGCTCATCAGCCCCAGCATTTT
12 few TRBJ2-2 TRBV5-6 . CASSPGDLGLFF TGTGCCAGCAGTCCCGGGGACTTGGGTCTGTTTTTT
16 . TRBJ2-1 TRBV3-1 TRBD2 CASSPVKAGPYNEQFF TGTGCCAGCAGCCCAGTGAAAGCGGGACCCTACAATGAGCAGTTCTTC